The T cell receptor beta chain under discussion was sequenced for a study of identical twins. This CDR3 region has 13 residues. Germline V gives CDR1 SNHLY, CDR2 FYNNEI. The V gene lost 8 bases and the J gene lost 2 bases, with 11 bases spanning the gap. Each CDR3 protein is one row after TCRdb ran MiXCR on the 5' RACE reads. Here the sample spans some 1,600,000 distinct CDR3 sequences, around 33% being singletons. Sequencing was carried out using cord blood. V usage is TRBV2 and J usage is TRBJ2-3; D is ambiguous. The TCR originated in a newborn girl in good health. The CDR3 DNA reads TGTGCCAGCTTGTGGACCCTCACAGATACGCAGTATTTT. Encoded protein: CASLWTLTDTQYF.